The entry below describes one TCR beta chain. Its antigen is as yet unknown. The PCR used 60 Vbeta and 13 Jbeta primers. The assay was immunoSEQ multiplex PCR, and TCRdb's table has in-frame clones only and misses some. The sample holds roughly 93,000 clones, 76% seen once. These data belong to a study of cytomegalovirus exposure and HLA in healthy donors. General observations from the study: Association of 16,951 TCR beta sequences with HLA alleles was found at 0.05 false discovery rate in a later analysis. Presence/absence analyses assumed roughly uniform sequencing depth across donors. By a later analysis, the bulk of CMV-associated TCR beta chains appeared HLA-restricted. What a later analysis reportedly showed was that an Asian-associated ancestry cluster had fewer N-insertions than the roughly 670-donor mean.

The germline V gene has CDR1 MNHEY and CDR2 SVGAGI. The V gene lost 0 bases and the J gene lost 8 bases, with 19 bases spanning the gap. There are 16 residues in the CDR3. The TCR was taken from a man aged 35 to 55 in good health and CMV-seronegative. The sample taken for sequencing was PBMCs. This chain links TRBV6-5 with TRBJ1-2; the D is unclear. The CDR3 DNA reads as TGTGCCAGCAGTTACTCGCCGGCCCCAATGGCTAGAGGCTACACCTTC. This gives the protein CASSYSPAPMARGYTF.